The T cell receptor beta chain under discussion was sequenced for a study of blood T cell repertoires in COVID-19. The wider study: Nucleic acid was either cDNA or gDNA, and it came from T cells, B-cell-depleted T cells, or PBMCs.

In germline, CDR1 is LNHDA, CDR2 SQIVND (reference sequence). Deletions cut 5 bases from V and 3 bases from J, with 10 bases between. This CDR3 contains 14 residues. The table came from immunoSEQ multiplex PCR; TCRdb's copy has only in-frame clones and leaves some out. The sample has about 49,000 clones, 93% seen once. One Seattle source followed patients from active infection through their disease course. Sequencing was carried out using peripheral blood. The receptor comes from a man aged 60 to 69 with COVID-19, enrolled during active disease. V gene TRBV19 combines with J gene TRBJ1-4; D is perhaps TRBD1 (5 bases). The CDR3 DNA sequence: TGTGCCAGTAGTCACGGGGGATCTAATGAAAAACTGTTTTTT. Protein sequence: CASSHGGSNEKLFF.